This TCR beta chain was retrieved from a study of T-cell memory formation after mild COVID-19 (dated by TCRdb to 2020 to 2022). For the wider study: Most TCR sequence clusters were specific to one of the two donors. In a couple of donors, T-cell clones that expanded and contracted after mild COVID-19 were tracked by sequencing TCRalpha and TCRbeta repertoires over time. Two young, previously healthy adult volunteers made up the cohort, one male and one female. General findings and caveats noted by the study authors: The study covered only a couple of mild cases, and larger cohorts including severe cases with pre-infection samples were considered necessary. Clones contracting from day 15 to 85 had balanced CD4/CD8 phenotypes, while a second wave expanding from day 15 to 37 was biased towards CD4+. Some responding clones were detected in pre-infection memory, suggesting pre-existing cross-reactive memory T cells joined the SARS-CoV-2 response. SARS-CoV-2 specificity of the second-wave clones peaking on day 37 was not confirmed. Contracting CD4+ clones turned up mainly in the CM and EM memory subsets, whereas EMRA was where CD8+ clones were enriched.

On this clonotype itself: This receptor's antigen is unknown. The sample holds no much larger clone one base away, and base qualities are not on file.

Instrument on record: Illumina NovaSeq 6000. TCRalpha and TCRbeta cDNA libraries were built by 5'RACE with constant-segment primers, adding sample barcodes and unique molecular identifiers. Trizol reagent was used to extract RNA from every sample. Libraries were amplified in two PCR steps, with a second sample barcode and Illumina TruSeq adapters added in the second step. Sequencing of the libraries was done on an Illumina NovaSeq, producing 2 x 150 bp paired-end reads. Under the source paper's analysis protocol: Reads were demultiplexed and collapsed into UMI-guided consensus sequences with migec v1.2.7. Using mixcr v2.1.11, UMI consensuses were aligned to TRA and TRB V and J templates and then assembled into clonotypes. Clonotypes were classified as expanded or contracted when called significant by both edgeR and NoisET, with noise models trained on biological replicates. For edgeR calls, the thresholds were a false discovery rate-adjusted p below 0.01 and a log2 fold-change of 1. PCA with hierarchical clustering of max-normalized trajectories of the 1000 most abundant clonotypes was used as exploratory dynamics analysis. Separately sequenced CD4+ and CD8+ repertoires were used to assign a CD4 or CD8 phenotype to each responding clone. Starting from the raw public reads, TCRdb applied fastp trimming at Q25, assembled clones with MiXCR and retained in-frame beta chains. Entries that share a CDR3 protein sequence are merged under the most common genes and DNA. These V and J calls derive from TCRdb rather than the authors' analysis. The sample table lists 200,000 or so distinct CDR3 sequences, around 19% of them with a count of one. Jointly, the top ten make up roughly 2.4% of the sample.

Trimming takes 6 bases from V and 4 bases from J, and the germline ends sit 10 bases apart. The CDR3 measures 12 amino acids from cysteine to phenylalanine. Just the 36-base CDR3 DNA is kept, in frame starting at base 1. CDR1 and CDR2 are drawn from the germline V gene: KGHSH, LQKENI. PBMCs were isolated by Ficoll-Paque density gradient centrifugation. The chain couples TRBV18 to TRBJ2-7, with no reliable assignment of the D segment. This TCR came from an adult woman who had mild COVID-19 (a few samples of this study predate the infection). The sample titles of this study are shuffled in the database, so cell type and time point are left out; the donor was told from shared clones. Sequences were obtained from PBMCs or a T cell subset sorted from them (not recorded which). The CDR3 protein is CASSSDGYEQYF. The bases read TGTGCCAGCTCCTCAGATGGGTACGAGCAGTACTTC.